This entry lists 18 T cell receptor beta chains sequenced from one sample in a study of graft-versus-host responses after intestinal transplantation. The assay was immunoSEQ multiplex PCR, and TCRdb's table has in-frame clones only and misses some. Among around 71,000 clones listed, roughly 89% were seen once. Sequenced material: bone marrow, taken 734 days after intestinal transplantation. The receptors here all came from a human patient who received an intestinal transplant, so some T cells may come from the graft donor.

This CDR3 is CASSLQGSTGELFF. The DNA for the CDR3 is TGTGCCAGCAGTTTACAGGGTAGCACCGGGGAGCTGTTTTTT. The chain combines TRBV2 with TRBJ2-2, with D perhaps matching TRBD1 (6 bases). V gave up 5 bases and J gave up 4 bases, with 11 bases separating them. The germline gives CDR1 SNHLY, CDR2 FYNNEI. This CDR3 is built from 14 residues.

This clone came up a few times. The genes are TRBV5-1 and TRBJ2-3; D is perhaps TRBD2 (5 bases). V lost 0 bases, J lost 0 bases, and 11 bases lay in between. The CDR3 covers 16 residues. The V gene's germline CDR1 is SGHRS and CDR2 YFSETQ. CDR3 sequence (DNA): TGCGCCAGCAGCTTGGCAGAGCGGTTTAGCACAGATACGCAGTATTTT. It is translated as CASSLAERFSTDTQYF.

This clone appeared a single time. The gene calls are TRBV27 and TRBJ2-2; TRBD1 matches at 10 bases. This CDR3 comprises 17 residues. Germline V CDR1 and CDR2: MNHEY, SMNVEV (reference sequence). With 2 bases clipped from V and 7 bases from J, the junction kept 10 bases outside the gene matches. The CDR3 DNA follows: TGTGCCAGCAGTTTAGCTGGGACAGGGGTTTATGGCGGGGAGCTGTTTTTT. Translating it yields CASSLAGTGVYGGELFF.

This chain uses TRBV6-6 with TRBJ2-1; D gene ambiguous. The CDR3 length is 14 residues. V was clipped by 4 bases and J by 1 base, with 8 bases between them. Germline assignment: CDR1 MNHNY and CDR2 SVGAGI (reference sequence). Here the CDR3 DNA reads TGTGCCAGCAGTTTATCGGATTCCTACAATGAGCAGTTCTTC. Amino acid sequence: CASSLSDSYNEQFF.

CDR3 region: CASSQDMDNYNEQFF. DNA of the CDR3: TGCGCCAGCAGCCAAGATATGGACAACTACAATGAGCAGTTCTTC. The rearrangement uses TRBV4-1 and TRBJ2-1; weak D call: TRBD1 (5 bases). Trimming pared 0 bases from V and 3 bases from J, leaving 9 bases between. Germline lookup yields CDR1 MGHRA and CDR2 YSYEKL. The CDR3 contains 15 residues.

The gene calls are TRBV4-1 and TRBJ1-1, with D unresolved. This CDR3 comprises 14 residues. Germline assignment: CDR1 MGHRA and CDR2 YSYEKL. V shed 2 bases and J shed 0 bases, with 7 bases lying between them. CDR3 protein: CASSQFGVNTEAFF. The CDR3 bases are TGCGCCAGCAGCCAATTTGGAGTGAACACTGAAGCTTTCTTT.

The chain joins TRBV6-1 to TRBJ2-5; D possibly corresponds to TRBD1 (6 bases). The CDR3 has 15 amino acids. Germline V gives CDR1 MNHNS, CDR2 SASEGT. V shed 10 bases and J shed 1 base, with 19 bases lying between them. The CDR3 sequence: CATSQQGTFQETQYF. The DNA of the CDR3 is TGTGCCACGAGCCAACAGGGTACCTTCCAAGAGACCCAGTACTTC.

The J gene is TRBJ1-2, the V gene TRBV9, with TRBD1 identical over 8 bases. Germline assignment: CDR1 SGDLS and CDR2 YYNGEE. There are 15 residues in the CDR3. Trimming at V came to 3 bases and at J to 4 bases, leaving 8 bases not matched to a gene. The chain's CDR3 is CASSAPRTGPYGYTF. The DNA for the CDR3 is TGTGCCAGCAGCGCACCCAGGACAGGGCCCTATGGCTACACCTTC.

The rearrangement joins TRBV6-1 to TRBJ2-5, with a tentative D call TRBD1 (5 bases). The V end lost 1 base, the J end lost 6 bases, and 9 bases lay between the germline ends. CDR3 length equals 13 residues. Per germline, CDR1 MNHNS and CDR2 SASEGT. CDR3 protein: CASSEGREQTQYF. The CDR3, as DNA: TGTGCCAGCAGTGAAGGCAGGGAACAGACCCAGTACTTC.

The V call is TRBV30, the J call TRBJ1-1, with D possibly being TRBD1 (5 bases). V gave up 0 bases and J gave up 5 bases, with 13 bases separating them. Germline CDR1 is GTSNPN and CDR2 is SVGIG (reference sequence). The CDR3 loop spans 14 amino acids. CDR3 nucleotide sequence: TGTGCCTGGAGTGTAGGAGGGCAGGGTACTGAAGCTTTCTTT. Protein: CAWSVGGQGTEAFF.

V gene TRBV30 combines with J gene TRBJ1-1; D not resolved. V gave up 3 bases and J gave up 11 bases, with 13 bases separating them. The CDR3 is made up of 11 amino acids. Germline loops: CDR1 GTSNPN, CDR2 SVGIG (reference sequence). CDR3 residues: CAWSDDVWAFF. The CDR3 DNA is TGTGCCTGGAGCGACGACGTGTGGGCTTTCTTT.

This chain links TRBV7-3 with TRBJ2-2; D perhaps matches TRBD1 (7 bases). The germline V and J ends were trimmed by 5 bases and 3 bases, with 10 bases remaining between them. Germline V CDR1 and CDR2: SGHTA, FQGTGA. The CDR3 length is 14 residues. The CDR3 sequence is CASSPGGYTGELFF. Written as DNA, the CDR3 is TGTGCCAGCAGCCCAGGGGGGTACACCGGGGAGCTGTTTTTT. The variable domain in full, completed from reference TRBV7-3 and TRBJ2-2, reads GAGVSQTPSNKVTEKGKYVELRCDPISGHTALYWYRQSLGQGPEFLIYFQGTGAADDSGLPNDRFFAVRPEGSVSTLKIQRTERGDSAVYLCASSPGGYTGELFFGEGSRLTVL.

This sequence joins TRBV28 and TRBJ1-4, with TRBD1 matching 12 bases. Germline CDR1 reads MDHEN; CDR2 reads SYDVKM. The CDR3 covers 16 residues. Trimming removed 2 bases from V and 4 bases from J; junction bases left unmatched: 2. The CDR3 DNA reads TGTGCCAGCAGTTTAGGGACAGGGGGCAGTAATGAAAAACTGTTTTTT. The encoded protein is CASSLGTGGSNEKLFF.

This chain links TRBV2 with TRBJ2-5, with 12 bases aligning to TRBD1. Germline V CDR1 and CDR2: SNHLY, FYNNEI. With V trimmed by 4 bases and J by 2 bases, 8 bases remained unmatched. The CDR3 length is 17 residues. CDR3 residues: CASSGTGTGGLQETQYF. Written as DNA, the CDR3 is TGTGCCAGCAGTGGGACCGGGACAGGGGGCCTTCAAGAGACCCAGTACTTC.

This clone showed up just a few times. V and J are TRBV5-1 and TRBJ1-2, with 7 bases that match TRBD1. Germline V CDR1 and CDR2: SGHRS, YFSETQ. V shed 3 bases and J 2 bases; nucleotides not matched to a gene: 4. CDR3 length equals 14 residues. DNA for the CDR3: TGCGCCAGCAGCTCGGCAGGGGGGAACTATGGCTACACCTTC. Amino acids: CASSSAGGNYGYTF.

This clone was counted a single time. This sequence joins TRBV5-1 and TRBJ2-5; 9 bases are shared with TRBD2. Germline V gives CDR1 SGHRS, CDR2 YFSETQ. With V trimmed by 5 bases and J by 4 bases, 12 bases remained unmatched. The CDR3 covers 16 residues. CDR3 sequence reads: CASSSSAGGLRETQYF. The DNA of the CDR3 is TGCGCCAGCAGTTCGTCGGCGGGGGGGCTGCGAGAGACCCAGTACTTC.

This chain links TRBV10-1 with TRBJ1-6, with 7 positions matching TRBD1. This CDR3 is 14 amino acids long. The junction had 5 bases not matched to a gene; V was cut back by 5 bases and J by 7 bases. CDR1 WNHNN and CDR2 SYGVQD come from the germline V gene (reference sequence). CDR3 coding DNA: TGCGCCAGCAGTCGAGACAGGGACAATTCACCCCTCCACTTT. As protein: CASSRDRDNSPLHF.

The chain carries TRBV7-9 and TRBJ1-5; perhaps TRBD1 as D (5 bases). The CDR3 has 15 amino acids. The V and J ends lost 5 bases and 5 bases respectively, with 16 bases between them. Germline V lookup: CDR1 SEHNR, CDR2 FQNEAQ (reference sequence). DNA for the CDR3: TGTGCCAGCAGCCCCCGAGGGGAATCCGATCAGCCCCAGCATTTT. Its protein product is CASSPRGESDQPQHF. The entire variable domain, with the rest obtained from reference TRBV7-9 and TRBJ1-5, is as follows: DTGVSQNPRHKITKRGQNVTFRCDPISEHNRLYWYRQTLGQGPEFLTYFQNEAQLEKSRLLSDRFSAERPKGSFSTLEIQRTEQGDSAMYLCASSPRGESDQPQHFGDGTRLSIL.